Reported below is one T cell receptor (beta chain). Its cognate antigen has yet to be identified. No clone much larger than this one lies a single base away; base qualities are absent. This entry is derived from a study of control samples from healthy donors and cancer patients (dated by TCRdb to between 2020 and 2021). V is pared back by 9 bases and J by 5 bases, with 12 bases lying between the germline termini. Its CDR3 holds 12 amino acids, cysteine through phenylalanine. The CDR3 DNA has 36 bases and is translated from base 1. The library was generated by the immunoSEQ multiplex PCR assay. TCRdb took this table from immuneACCESS and kept in-frame rearrangements with V and J called. Such tables lack part of the clones; where checked against another copy, unresolved V genes explain under half of the gap, and the rest is unexplained. The sample records about 200,000 clones, about 89% of which are singletons. In total, the top ten clones hold approximately 1.8% of the sample.

Sequenced input: blood. The chain is encoded by TRBV12-3 or TRBV12-4 joined to TRBJ2-3; the D gene is perhaps TRBD2, from 7 matching bases. The origin of this receptor is a man aged 25-40 years in good health. The bases are TGTGCCAGTTTAGGGGGGGTAGATACGCAGTATTTT. It is translated as CASLGGVDTQYF.